The 31 T cell receptor beta chains below were found in one sample sequenced in a study of T-cell reconstitution after alpha-beta-depleted transplantation in children. Unique molecular identifiers were used to barcode this TCRbeta library. TCRdb analysed the PCR reads with MiXCR anew, one entry per CDR3 protein. The sample consists of 300,000 to 350,000 distinct CDR3 sequences, roughly 25% of them appearing once. Sequenced here: PBMCs, mostly from graft donor cells, sampled 180 days after TCRalphabeta/CD19-depleted stem cell transplant. Every receptor here comes from a male patient younger than 18 who had a stem cell transplant for acute lymphoblastic leukemia, so the T cells may come from the graft donor.

This clonotype has a handful of counts. The J gene is TRBJ2-2, the V gene TRBV5-6, with TRBD1 matching 12 bases. Unmatched junction bases numbered 3, after V lost 3 bases and J lost 6 bases. CDR3 length: 15 residues. Germline CDR1 reads SGHDT; CDR2 reads YYEEEE. In DNA form, the CDR3 reads TGTGCCAGCAGCTGGGGGGACAGGGGGCCCGGGGAGCTGTTTTTT. Translation gives CASSWGDRGPGELFF.

This clonotype was counted at least ten times. The chain combines TRBV7-2 with TRBJ1-2; 8 positions agree with TRBD1. Germline CDR1 SGHTA, CDR2 FQGNSA. After removal of 1 base from V and 7 bases from J, the junction contained 5 bases not matched to a gene. The CDR3 consists of 14 residues. Here the CDR3 reads CASSLGWTGFGYTF. The CDR3 region has the DNA TGTGCCAGCAGCTTAGGTTGGACAGGGTTTGGCTACACCTTC.

This clonotype was found a few times. V and J are TRBV5-6 and TRBJ2-7; 9 positions agree with TRBD2. Looked up from germline, CDR1 is SGHDT and CDR2 is YYEEEE. This CDR3 contains 15 residues. Trimming took 0 bases from V and 6 from J; bases not matched to a gene: 7. The CDR3 here is CASSLGFRGRAEQYF. The DNA for the CDR3 is TGTGCCAGCAGCTTGGGTTTCCGCGGGAGGGCCGAGCAGTACTTC.

The chain is built from TRBV7-8 and TRBJ2-7; a possible D gene is TRBD1 (6 bases). The length of the CDR3 is 13 residues. The germline V gene encodes CDR1 SGHVS and CDR2 FQNEAQ. The V gene lost 6 bases and the J gene lost 3 bases, with 12 bases spanning the gap. CDR3 loop: CASSRQVHYEQYF. The CDR3 coding sequence is TGTGCCAGCAGTAGACAGGTCCACTACGAGCAGTACTTC. The full variable domain, completed using reference TRBV7-8 and TRBJ2-7, is GAGVSQSPRYKVAKRGQDVALRCDPISGHVSLFWYQQALGQGPEFLTYFQNEAQLDKSGLPSDRFFAERPEGSVSTLKIQRTQQEDSAVYLCASSRQVHYEQYFGPGTRLTVT.

This clonotype was detected only a few times. The chain couples TRBV18 to TRBJ1-6; 9 bases are a match to TRBD1. This CDR3 has 15 residues. V dropped 4 bases and J dropped 8; count of bases not matched to a gene: 6. CDR1 is KGHSH, CDR2 LQKENI, per germline. CDR3 sequence reads: CASSLFRDRDSPLHF. CDR3 coding DNA: TGTGCCAGCTCACTGTTCAGGGACAGGGATTCACCCCTCCACTTT.

This clonotype was observed a few times. The chain uses TRBV5-1 and TRBJ2-1; the match to TRBD1 covers 11 bases. CDR3 size: 15 residues. The junction had 3 bases not matched to a gene; V was cut back by 2 bases and J by 5 bases. In germline, CDR1 is SGHRS, CDR2 YFSETQ. CDR3 amino acids: CASSLLDRGHNEQFF. CDR3 DNA: TGCGCCAGCAGCTTACTGGACAGGGGGCACAATGAGCAGTTCTTC.

The chain carries TRBV5-1 and TRBJ2-3; 10 positions match TRBD2. The CDR3 covers 16 residues. Unmatched junction bases numbered 5, after V lost 4 bases and J lost 0 bases. CDR1 and CDR2 from the germline V gene are SGHRS and YFSETQ. The CDR3 DNA follows: TGCGCCAGCAGCCTAGTGACTAGCGGGAGCACAGATACGCAGTATTTT. Its protein is CASSLVTSGSTDTQYF.

This chain connects TRBV11-2 to TRBJ2-7; D unclear. Between the trimmed V and J ends, which lost 5 bases and 4 bases, there was a span of 12 bases. The germline CDR1 and CDR2 sequences are SGHAT and FQNNGV. This CDR3 region has 13 residues. The CDR3 region is CASSTRAVYEQYF. As DNA, the CDR3 is TGTGCCAGCAGCACAAGGGCGGTGTACGAGCAGTACTTC.

This clonotype has more than one count but fewer than ten. This rearrangement joins TRBV5-1 to TRBJ2-1; 10 bases agree with TRBD2. Germline V gene data show CDR1 as SGHRS and CDR2 as YFSETQ. With 4 bases clipped from V and 3 bases from J, the junction kept 4 bases outside the gene matches. The CDR3 loop spans 15 amino acids. The chain's CDR3 is CASSILAGVYNEQFF. For the CDR3, the DNA is TGCGCCAGCAGCATCCTAGCGGGAGTCTACAATGAGCAGTTCTTC.

This sequence joins TRBV7-9 and TRBJ2-7, with 7 bases that match TRBD2. Trimming removed 5 bases from V and 5 bases from J; junction bases left unmatched: 12. The CDR3 runs 15 residues. Germline CDR1 is SEHNR and CDR2 is FQNEAQ (reference sequence). As DNA, the CDR3 is TGTGCCAGCAGCGAGTCGGGGCGGGAGTCCCACGAGCAGTACTTC. Protein product: CASSESGRESHEQYF.

This clonotype was observed a few times. The chain carries TRBV27 and TRBJ1-4; D is perhaps TRBD1 (5 bases). CDR3 length: 19 residues. Germline V CDR1 and CDR2: MNHEY, SMNVEV (reference sequence). V lost 5 bases, J lost 0 bases, and 22 bases lay in between. In DNA form, the CDR3 reads TGTGCCAGCAGTCAGGGCGGGGCAGGAGTTCTTGCAACTAATGAAAAACTGTTTTTT. Translated: CASSQGGAGVLATNEKLFF.

The chain couples TRBV27 to TRBJ2-7; 10 nucleotides match TRBD2. V was pared by 1 base and J by 3 bases, with 6 bases of the junction left unmatched. CDR1 and CDR2 from the germline V gene are MNHEY and SMNVEV (reference sequence). This CDR3 contains 16 residues. The CDR3 coding sequence is TGTGCCAGCAGTTTATGGCTAGCGGGAGCTGTCTACGAGCAGTACTTC. Encoded protein: CASSLWLAGAVYEQYF.

This chain connects TRBV13 to TRBJ2-3, with D unclear. Germline values: CDR1 PRHDT, CDR2 FYEKMQ (reference sequence). The CDR3 consists of 13 residues. V shed 5 bases and J shed 5 bases, with 11 bases lying between them. The CDR3 DNA is TGTGCCAGCAGCCCCCAAAGGGAAGATACGCAGTATTTT. Protein: CASSPQREDTQYF.

This clonotype has a handful of counts. This chain links TRBV7-9 with TRBJ2-1; D call uncertain. The CDR3 has 13 amino acids. The V end lost 2 bases, the J end lost 7 bases, and 9 bases lay between the germline ends. Germline CDR1 reads SEHNR; CDR2 reads FQNEAQ (reference sequence). The CDR3 DNA is TGTGCCAGCAGCTTAAACCTCGCGAATGAGCAGTTCTTC. It codes for CASSLNLANEQFF.

V gene TRBV20-1 combines with J gene TRBJ1-4; no clear D. Germline CDR1 DFQATT, CDR2 SNEGSKA (reference sequence). Between the trimmed V and J ends, which lost 6 bases and 0 bases, there was a span of 11 bases. CDR3 length equals 14 residues. The CDR3 nucleotides are TGCAGTGCCAGTAGACTTCCAACTAATGAAAAACTGTTTTTT. Translation gives CSASRLPTNEKLFF.

This clonotype was detected only a few times. This chain uses TRBV6-2 or TRBV6-3 with TRBJ2-1; TRBD2 agrees at 7 bases. This CDR3 comprises 14 residues. V trimming: 7 bases; J trimming: 9 bases; junction bases outside the gene matches: 12. Germline values: CDR1 MNHEY, CDR2 SVGEGT. CDR3 sequence: CASIPGWGGGEQFF. As DNA, the CDR3 is TGTGCCAGCATCCCGGGCTGGGGCGGGGGTGAGCAGTTCTTC.

The chain's CDR3 is CASSSTGGSGNTIYF. Here the CDR3 DNA reads TGTGCCAGCAGTTCTACAGGGGGCTCTGGAAACACCATATATTTT. The V and J genes are TRBV6-5 and TRBJ1-3; 8 nucleotides agree with TRBD1. Germline assignment: CDR1 MNHEY and CDR2 SVGAGI. After removal of 4 bases from V and 0 bases from J, the junction contained 2 bases not matched to a gene. The CDR3 extends over 15 amino acids.

The sample holds a few counts of this clonotype. The chain links TRBV12-3 or TRBV12-4 to TRBJ2-3, with 8 bases matching TRBD2. The CDR3 covers 17 residues. V lost 3 bases to trimming and J lost 1 base; unmatched junction nucleotides: 9. CDR3 protein: CASSFRFPTSGTDTQYF. CDR3 nucleotides: TGTGCCAGCAGTTTTCGGTTCCCGACTAGCGGCACAGATACGCAGTATTTT.

The CDR3, as DNA: TGCGCCAGCAGCCGGACAGGGTTCTATGGCTACACCTTC. Protein: CASSRTGFYGYTF. The gene calls are TRBV5-1 and TRBJ1-2; 8 bases match TRBD1. V was clipped by 4 bases and J by 4 bases; unmatched bases: 3. Germline assignment: CDR1 SGHRS and CDR2 YFSETQ. CDR3 length: 13 amino acids.

The chain recombines TRBV5-1 with TRBJ1-1, with D uncertain. The CDR3 is 15 amino acids. Germline CDR1 reads SGHRS; CDR2 reads YFSETQ. The germline V and J ends were trimmed by 0 bases and 1 base, with 10 bases remaining between them. CDR3 residues: CASSLEGRPNTEAFF. Written as DNA, the CDR3 is TGCGCCAGCAGCTTGGAGGGCAGGCCGAACACTGAAGCTTTCTTT.

The gene calls are TRBV24-1 and TRBJ2-1; no reliable D call. This CDR3 is 15 amino acids long. Germline values: CDR1 KGHDR, CDR2 SFDVKD. Trimming cost V 0 bases and J 6 bases, with 11 bases left between them. In DNA form, the CDR3 reads TGTGCCACCAGTGATTTGAGGGCCATAGCCAATGAGCAGTTCTTC. Its translation: CATSDLRAIANEQFF.

V gene TRBV7-3 combines with J gene TRBJ2-1; D is unresolved. CDR1 and CDR2 from the germline V gene are SGHTA and FQGTGA. V was pared by 0 bases and J by 6 bases, with 12 bases between. The CDR3 consists of 15 residues. CDR3 sequence reads: CASSLTLTTSNEQFF. The CDR3 DNA sequence: TGTGCCAGCAGCTTAACGTTAACTACGAGCAATGAGCAGTTCTTC.

This chain uses TRBV12-3 or TRBV12-4 with TRBJ2-5; the match to TRBD2 covers 11 bases. The length of the CDR3 is 15 residues. Trimming at V came to 7 bases and at J to 6 bases, leaving 10 bases not matched to a gene. In DNA, the CDR3 is TGTGCCAGCACCCCCACTAGCGGGAGAGGAAAGACCCAGTACTTC. This codes for CASTPTSGRGKTQYF.

This clonotype has more than one count but fewer than ten. The chain links TRBV5-1 to TRBJ1-1; D is unresolved. CDR1 and CDR2 (germline): SGHRS, YFSETQ. The CDR3 totals 14 residues. The V end lost 6 bases, the J end lost 1 base, and 13 bases lay between the germline ends. The CDR3 region is CASKERPTNTEAFF. Written as DNA, the CDR3 is TGCGCCAGCAAGGAAAGGCCGACGAACACTGAAGCTTTCTTT.

This chain uses TRBV9 with TRBJ2-7; the D gene is possibly TRBD1 (6 bases). This CDR3 contains 15 residues. V lost 0 bases to trimming and J lost 0 bases, with 10 bases between them. CDR1 and CDR2 (germline): SGDLS, YYNGEE. In DNA, the CDR3 is TGTGCCAGCAGCGTAGACCAGGGGCTCTCCTACGAGCAGTACTTC. Translation: CASSVDQGLSYEQYF.

The J gene is TRBJ2-5, the V gene TRBV20-1, with D tentatively TRBD2 (5 bases). Trimming removed 2 bases from V and 3 bases from J, with 7 bases in between. The CDR3 covers 12 residues. In germline, CDR1 is DFQATT, CDR2 SNEGSKA (reference sequence). The CDR3 sequence is CSARSGEETQYF. CDR3 sequence (DNA): TGCAGTGCTAGAAGCGGAGAAGAGACCCAGTACTTC.

This clonotype was observed a handful of times. CDR3 nucleotides: TGTGCCAGCAGTAACCTAGCGGGAGCGTACAATGAGCAGTTCTTC. This codes for CASSNLAGAYNEQFF. V gene TRBV6-2 or TRBV6-3 combines with J gene TRBJ2-1; 10 bases are shared with TRBD2. J gave up 4 bases and V 5 bases, and 5 bases lay outside the gene matches. The germline V gene has CDR1 MNHEY and CDR2 SVGEGT. The CDR3 is 15 residues long.

This rearrangement joins TRBV12-5 to TRBJ1-5; D is unresolved. Trimming cost V 2 bases and J 5 bases, with 10 bases left between them. Germline CDR1 reads LGHNT; CDR2 reads FRNRAP. The length of the CDR3 is 14 residues. The DNA of the CDR3 is TGTGCTAGTGGTTTGATCCCGGGCGATCAGCCCCAGCATTTT. It yields the protein CASGLIPGDQPQHF. Supplemented by reference TRBV12-5 and TRBJ1-5, the full variable domain reads DARVTQTPRHKVTEMGQEVTMRCQPILGHNTVFWYRQTMMQGLELLAYFRNRAPLDDSGMPKDRFSAEMPDATLATLKIQPSEPRDSAVYFCASGLIPGDQPQHFGDGTRLSIL.

The chain has TRBV6-5 and TRBJ2-1; D may match TRBD1 or TRBD2 (5 bases each). The V end lost 6 bases, the J end lost 7 bases, and 16 bases lay between the germline ends. Germline values: CDR1 MNHEY, CDR2 SVGAGI. The CDR3 extends over 14 amino acids. The CDR3 sequence: CASSQWIGTNEQFF. CDR3 bases: TGTGCCAGCAGCCAGTGGATCGGGACGAATGAGCAGTTCTTC.

The CDR3 here is CASSLTEYNEQFF. The CDR3 region has the DNA TGTGCCAGCAGCTTAACCGAATACAATGAGCAGTTCTTC. The J gene is TRBJ2-1, the V gene TRBV7-2, with no clear D. The germline gives CDR1 SGHTA, CDR2 FQGNSA. The CDR3 runs 13 residues. V lost 2 bases to trimming and J lost 4 bases, with 6 bases between them.

The rearrangement uses TRBV29-1 and TRBJ2-3; D might be TRBD1 or TRBD2, each matching 5 bases. Germline V CDR1 and CDR2: SQVTM, ANQGSEA. This CDR3 region has 16 residues. Trimming pared 7 bases from V and 3 bases from J, leaving 23 bases between. This CDR3 reads CSARDGELGATDTQYF. In DNA form, the CDR3 reads TGCAGCGCCCGGGACGGTGAACTAGGGGCGACAGATACGCAGTATTTT.